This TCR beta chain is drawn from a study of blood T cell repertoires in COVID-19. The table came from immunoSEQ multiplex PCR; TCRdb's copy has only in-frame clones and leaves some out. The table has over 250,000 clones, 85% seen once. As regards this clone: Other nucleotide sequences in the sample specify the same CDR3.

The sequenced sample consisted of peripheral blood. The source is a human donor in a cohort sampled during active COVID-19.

CDR3 nucleotides: TGTGCCAGCTCACCGGGACAGTCCAATTCACCCCTCCACTTT. This codes for CASSPGQSNSPLHF. The chain carries TRBV18 and TRBJ1-6, with 7 bases fitting TRBD1. V was pared by 3 bases and J by 7 bases, with 3 bases of the junction left unmatched. Germline assignment: CDR1 KGHSH and CDR2 LQKENI. The CDR3 is made up of 14 amino acids.